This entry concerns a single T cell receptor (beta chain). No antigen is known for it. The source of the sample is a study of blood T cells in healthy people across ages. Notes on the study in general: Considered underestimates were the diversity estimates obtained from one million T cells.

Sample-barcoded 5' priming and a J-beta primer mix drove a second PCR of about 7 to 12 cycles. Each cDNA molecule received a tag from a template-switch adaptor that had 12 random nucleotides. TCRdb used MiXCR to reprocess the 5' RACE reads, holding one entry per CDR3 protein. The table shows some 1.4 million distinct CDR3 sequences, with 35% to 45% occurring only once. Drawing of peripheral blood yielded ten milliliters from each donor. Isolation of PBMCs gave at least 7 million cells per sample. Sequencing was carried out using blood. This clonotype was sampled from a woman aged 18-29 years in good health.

This chain's CDR3 is CATSRDDRDRVKDQPQHF. Here the CDR3 DNA reads TGTGCCACCAGCAGGGACGATCGGGACAGGGTAAAGGATCAGCCCCAGCATTTT. V and J are TRBV15 and TRBJ1-5; 9 bases are a match to TRBD1. Germline V gene sequence: CDR1 LNHNV, CDR2 YYDKDF (reference sequence). With 3 bases clipped from V and 5 bases from J, the junction kept 14 bases outside the gene matches. This CDR3 comprises 18 residues.